A few counts support the clone carrying this T cell receptor beta chain. The antigen is undetermined. Germline V gene lookup returns CDR1 SGHNT and CDR2 YYREEE (reference sequence). The V gene end was trimmed by 7 bases and the J gene end by 5 bases; junction bases not matched to a gene: 10. The CDR3 is 14 amino acids. The source of the sample is a study of shared clonotypes between healthy human individuals. Study details: Ranging from 18 to 49 in age, donors were two women and a few men.

TCRdb's copy holds only in-frame clones and misses some; the assay was immunoSEQ multiplex PCR. The sample has about 640,000 clones; about three quarters are singletons. Study-level findings and limits: Approximately 4.9% of naive CD4 clonotypes were shared across four donors.

This chain uses TRBV5-4 with TRBJ1-1, with 8 bases that match TRBD1. The sequence was obtained from a woman in her twenties or thirties in good health. What was sequenced was memory CD4+ T cells sorted from blood. Stated subset: CD45RA-negative fraction. This CDR3 reads CASGPLDRATEAFF. CDR3 sequence (DNA): TGTGCCAGCGGACCTTTGGACAGGGCTACTGAAGCTTTCTTT.